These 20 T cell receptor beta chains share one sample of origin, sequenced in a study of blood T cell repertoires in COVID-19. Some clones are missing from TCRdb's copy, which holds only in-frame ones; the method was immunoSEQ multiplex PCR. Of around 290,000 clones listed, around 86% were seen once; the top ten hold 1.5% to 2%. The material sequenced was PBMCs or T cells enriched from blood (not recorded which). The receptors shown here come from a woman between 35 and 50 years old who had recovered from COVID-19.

The CDR3 is CASSLGDKSSYEQYF. DNA for the CDR3: TGCGCCAGCAGCTTGGGGGACAAAAGCTCCTACGAGCAGTACTTC. The gene calls are TRBV5-1 and TRBJ2-7, with TRBD1 as a possible D gene (6 bases). The germline gives CDR1 SGHRS, CDR2 YFSETQ. The CDR3 runs to 15 residues. V was pared by 0 bases and J by 0 bases, with 10 bases between.

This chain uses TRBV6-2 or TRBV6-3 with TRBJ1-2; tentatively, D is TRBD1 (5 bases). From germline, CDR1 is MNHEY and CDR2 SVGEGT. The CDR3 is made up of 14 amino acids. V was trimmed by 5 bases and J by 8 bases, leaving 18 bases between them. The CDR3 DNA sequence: TGTGCCAGCAGTCCCGGCTGGGGGGTAGGGGGCTACACCTTC. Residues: CASSPGWGVGGYTF.

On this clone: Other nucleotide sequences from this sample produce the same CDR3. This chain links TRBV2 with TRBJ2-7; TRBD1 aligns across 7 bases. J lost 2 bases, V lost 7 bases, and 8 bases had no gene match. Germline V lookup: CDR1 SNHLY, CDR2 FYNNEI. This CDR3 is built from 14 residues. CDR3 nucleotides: TGTGCCAGCACGGTCCGAGGACAGGCCTACGAGCAGTACTTC. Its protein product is CASTVRGQAYEQYF.

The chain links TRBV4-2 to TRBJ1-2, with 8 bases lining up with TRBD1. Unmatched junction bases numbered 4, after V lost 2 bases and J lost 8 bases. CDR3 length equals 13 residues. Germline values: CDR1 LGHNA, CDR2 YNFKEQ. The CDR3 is CASSQQGAGGYTF. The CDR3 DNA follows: TGTGCCAGCAGCCAACAGGGGGCGGGGGGCTACACCTTC.

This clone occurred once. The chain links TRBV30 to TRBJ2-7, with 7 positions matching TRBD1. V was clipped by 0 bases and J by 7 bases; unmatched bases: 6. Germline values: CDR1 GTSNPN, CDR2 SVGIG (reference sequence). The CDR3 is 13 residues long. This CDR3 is CAWSVTGIWEQYF. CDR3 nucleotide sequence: TGTGCCTGGAGTGTGACAGGGATTTGGGAGCAGTACTTC.

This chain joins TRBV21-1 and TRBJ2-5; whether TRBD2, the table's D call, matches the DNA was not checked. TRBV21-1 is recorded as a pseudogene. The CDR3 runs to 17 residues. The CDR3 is CASSKAPCESPRETQYF. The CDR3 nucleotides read TGTGCCAGCAGCAAAGCGCCATGTGAGTCGCCACGAGAGACCCAGTACTTC.

Here the CDR3 reads CASSQDGRGPSTEAFF. The CDR3 nucleotides read TGCGCCAGCAGCCAAGATGGAAGGGGGCCTTCGACTGAAGCTTTCTTT. The gene calls are TRBV4-1 and TRBJ1-1; 7 positions agree with TRBD1. The CDR3 is 16 amino acids. V lost 0 bases and J lost 5; bases outside the gene matches: 9. Germline assignment: CDR1 MGHRA and CDR2 YSYEKL.

CDR3 in DNA: TGCGCCAGCGGACAGGGCACTGAAGCTTTCTTT. As protein: CASGQGTEAFF. The chain is built from TRBV5-1 and TRBJ1-1; 8 bases line up with TRBD1. This CDR3 region has 11 residues. Germline CDR1 SGHRS, CDR2 YFSETQ. J gave up 4 bases and V 7 bases, and 0 bases lay outside the gene matches. Full variable domain (missing parts from reference TRBV5-1 and TRBJ1-1): KAGVTQTPRYLIKTRGQQVTLSCSPISGHRSVSWYQQTPGQGLQFLFEYFSETQRNKGNFPGRFSGRQFSNSRSEMNVSTLELGDSALYLCASGQGTEAFFGQGTRLTVV.

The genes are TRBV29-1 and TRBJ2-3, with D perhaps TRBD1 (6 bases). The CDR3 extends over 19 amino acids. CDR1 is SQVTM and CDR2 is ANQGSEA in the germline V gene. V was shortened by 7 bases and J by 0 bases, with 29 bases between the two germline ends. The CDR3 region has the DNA TGCAGCGCCTTAGGGGGTAGCGCGAGGGGAATTTCTAGCACAGATACGCAGTATTTT. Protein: CSALGGSARGISSTDTQYF.

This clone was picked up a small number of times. This CDR3 reads CASNKYNEKLFF. CDR3 DNA sequence: TGTGCCAGCAACAAGTATAATGAAAAACTGTTTTTT. This chain links TRBV6-5 with TRBJ1-4, with D uncertain. This CDR3 comprises 12 residues. Germline V gene lookup returns CDR1 MNHEY and CDR2 SVGAGI. V lost 7 bases to trimming and J lost 4 bases, with 7 bases between them.

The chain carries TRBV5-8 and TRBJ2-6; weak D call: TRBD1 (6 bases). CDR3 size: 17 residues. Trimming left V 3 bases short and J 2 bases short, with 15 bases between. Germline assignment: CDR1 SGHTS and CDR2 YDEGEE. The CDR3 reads CASSSGTLSTGANVLTF. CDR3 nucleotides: TGTGCCAGCAGCTCCGGGACACTAAGCACTGGGGCCAACGTCCTGACTTTC.

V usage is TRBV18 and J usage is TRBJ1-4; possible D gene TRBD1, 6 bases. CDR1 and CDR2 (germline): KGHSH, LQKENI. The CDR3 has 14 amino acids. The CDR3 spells CDLSIQGPNEKLFF. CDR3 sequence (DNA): TGTGATTTGTCGATACAGGGCCCTAATGAAAAACTGTTTTTT.

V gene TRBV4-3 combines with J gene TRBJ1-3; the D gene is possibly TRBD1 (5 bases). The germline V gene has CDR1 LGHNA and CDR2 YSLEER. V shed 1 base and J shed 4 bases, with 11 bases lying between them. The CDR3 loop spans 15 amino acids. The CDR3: CASSQVHRPGNTIYF. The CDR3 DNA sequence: TGCGCCAGCAGCCAAGTCCACAGGCCAGGAAACACCATATATTTT.

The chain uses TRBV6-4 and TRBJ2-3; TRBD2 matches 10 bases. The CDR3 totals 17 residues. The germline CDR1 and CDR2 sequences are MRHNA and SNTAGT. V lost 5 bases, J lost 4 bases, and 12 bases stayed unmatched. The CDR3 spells CASSPTDLAGDSDTQYF. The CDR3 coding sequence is TGTGCCAGCAGTCCCACTGACCTAGCGGGGGACTCAGATACGCAGTATTTT.

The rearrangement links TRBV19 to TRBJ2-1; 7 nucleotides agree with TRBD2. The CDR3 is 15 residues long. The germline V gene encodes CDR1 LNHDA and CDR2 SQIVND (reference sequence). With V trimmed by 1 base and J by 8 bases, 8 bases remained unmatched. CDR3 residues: CASSIVGGRGDEQFF. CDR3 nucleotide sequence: TGTGCCAGTAGTATAGTGGGCGGGAGAGGTGATGAGCAGTTCTTC.

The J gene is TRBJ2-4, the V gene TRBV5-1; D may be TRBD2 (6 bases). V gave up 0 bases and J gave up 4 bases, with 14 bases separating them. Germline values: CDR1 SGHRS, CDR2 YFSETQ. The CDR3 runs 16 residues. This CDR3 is CASSLVFRGDKNIQYF. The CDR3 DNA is TGCGCCAGCAGCTTGGTTTTTCGCGGGGATAAAAACATTCAGTACTTC.

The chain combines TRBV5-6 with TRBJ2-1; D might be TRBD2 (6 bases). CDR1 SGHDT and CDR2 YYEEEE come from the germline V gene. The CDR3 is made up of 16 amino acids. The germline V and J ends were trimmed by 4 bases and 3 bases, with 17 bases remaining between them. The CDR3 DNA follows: TGTGCCAGCAGCCCACGAGGCGGGACTCTCTACAATGAGCAGTTCTTC. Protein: CASSPRGGTLYNEQFF. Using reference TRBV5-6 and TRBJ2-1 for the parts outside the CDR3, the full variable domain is DAGVTQSPTHLIKTRGQQVTLRCSPKSGHDTVSWYQQALGQGPQFIFQYYEEEERQRGNFPDRFSGHQFPNYSSELNVNALLLGDSALYLCASSPRGGTLYNEQFFGPGTRLTVL.

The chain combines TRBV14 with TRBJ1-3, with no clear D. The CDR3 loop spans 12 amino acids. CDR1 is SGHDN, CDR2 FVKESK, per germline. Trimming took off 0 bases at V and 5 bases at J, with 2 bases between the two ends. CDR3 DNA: TGTGCCAGCAGCCAAGATAGAAACACCATATATTTT. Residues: CASSQDRNTIYF.

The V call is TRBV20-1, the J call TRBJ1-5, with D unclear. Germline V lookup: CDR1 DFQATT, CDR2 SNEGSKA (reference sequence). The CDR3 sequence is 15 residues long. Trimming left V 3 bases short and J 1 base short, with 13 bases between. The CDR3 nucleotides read TGCAGTGCTAGTGGTCGGTCACTCAGCAATCAGCCCCAGCATTTT. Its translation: CSASGRSLSNQPQHF.

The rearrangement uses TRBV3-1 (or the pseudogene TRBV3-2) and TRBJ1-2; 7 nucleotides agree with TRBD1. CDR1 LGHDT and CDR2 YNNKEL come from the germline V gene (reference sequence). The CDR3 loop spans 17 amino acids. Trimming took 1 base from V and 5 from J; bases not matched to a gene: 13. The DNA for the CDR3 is TGTGCCAGCAGCCAAGTCGGAGGGGGCCCCTCTGGGTATGGCTACACCTTC. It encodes CASSQVGGGPSGYGYTF.